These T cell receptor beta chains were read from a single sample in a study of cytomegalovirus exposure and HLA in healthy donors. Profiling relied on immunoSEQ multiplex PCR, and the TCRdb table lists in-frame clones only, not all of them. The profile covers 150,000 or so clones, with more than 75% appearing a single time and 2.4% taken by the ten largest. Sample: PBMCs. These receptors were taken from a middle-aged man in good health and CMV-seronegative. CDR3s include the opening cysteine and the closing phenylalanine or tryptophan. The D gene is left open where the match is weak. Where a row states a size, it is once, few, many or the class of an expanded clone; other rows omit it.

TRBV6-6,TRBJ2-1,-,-,TGTGCCAGCAGTTACCAGGGACTTGAGCAGTTCTTC,CASSYQGLEQFF
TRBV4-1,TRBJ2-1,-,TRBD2,TGCGCCAGCAGCCAAGATGAGACTAGCGATTACAATGAGCAGTTCTTC,CASSQDETSDYNEQFF
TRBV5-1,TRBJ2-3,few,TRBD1,TGCGCCAGCAGCTGGGACAGTAGCACAGATACGCAGTATTTT,CASSWDSSTDTQYF
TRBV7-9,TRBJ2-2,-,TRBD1,TGTGCCAGCAGCTGGGGACAGGGGGACACCGGGGAGCTGTTTTTT,CASSWGQGDTGELFF
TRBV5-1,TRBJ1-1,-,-,TGCGCCAGCACCGACTCGGGGGGCGGCACTGAAGCTTTCTTT,CASTDSGGGTEAFF
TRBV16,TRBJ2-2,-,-,TGTGCCAGCAGCCAATCCTTACAGTACTCGAACACCGGGGAGCTGTTTTTT,CASSQSLQYSNTGELFF
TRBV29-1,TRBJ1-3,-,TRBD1,TGCAGCGTTGTCCTGGACAGGGGGGTCACTGGAAACACCATATATTTT,CSVVLDRGVTGNTIYF
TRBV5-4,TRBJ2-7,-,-,TGTGCCAGCAGCTTGGGGGGGACTTCCTACGAGCAGTACTTC,CASSLGGTSYEQYF
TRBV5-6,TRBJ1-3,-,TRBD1,TGTGCCAGCAGCTCCCGGGACAGAATTTTCTCTGGAAACACCATATATTTT,CASSSRDRIFSGNTIYF
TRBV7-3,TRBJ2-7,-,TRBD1,TGTGCCAGCAGCTTAATCGGGACAGAGCCCTACGAGCAGTACTTC,CASSLIGTEPYEQYF
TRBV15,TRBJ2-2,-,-,TGTGCCACCAGCAGCGAGGCGAACACCGGGGAGCTGTTTTTT,CATSSEANTGELFF
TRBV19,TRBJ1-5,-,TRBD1,TGTGCCAGTAGTATAGTTCAGGGGGCCGTGAGCAATCAGCCCCAGCATTTT,CASSIVQGAVSNQPQHF
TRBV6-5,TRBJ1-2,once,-,TGTGCCAGCAGTCCCGCGGGCCCGGAGCGGGGCTACACCTTC,CASSPAGPERGYTF
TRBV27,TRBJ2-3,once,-,TGTGCCAGCAGTTTATGGGCGTTGGGCGGAGGAAGCACAGATACGCAGTATTTT,CASSLWALGGGSTDTQYF
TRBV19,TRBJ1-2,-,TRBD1,TGTGCCAGTAGTATAGAGGTAACAGGGGGCGATGGCTACACCTTC,CASSIEVTGGDGYTF
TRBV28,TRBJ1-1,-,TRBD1,TGTGCCAGCAGTTCCCGGACAGGGGGCACTGAAGCTTTCTTT,CASSSRTGGTEAFF
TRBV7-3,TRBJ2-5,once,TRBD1,TGTCCGAGGGGGCGGGCCGAGACCCAGTACTTC,CPRGRAETQYF
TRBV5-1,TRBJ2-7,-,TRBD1,TGCGCCAGCAGCTGGGGGACAGGGGGCGGGGAGCAGTACTTC,CASSWGTGGGEQYF
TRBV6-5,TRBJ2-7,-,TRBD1,TGTGCCAGCAGTACGGACAGGGGGACCTACGAGCAGTACTTC,CASSTDRGTYEQYF
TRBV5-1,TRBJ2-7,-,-,TGCGCCAGCAGCGGTGGCGGGGCCCTTTCCTACGAGCAGTACTTC,CASSGGGALSYEQYF
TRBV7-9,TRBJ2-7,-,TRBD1,TGTGCCAGCAGCGATCCCCGGGACAGGGGGATCTACGAGCAGTACTTC,CASSDPRDRGIYEQYF
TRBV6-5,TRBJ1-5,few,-,TGTGCCAGCAGCTTTGGACGGAGGGATCAGCCCCAGCATTTT,CASSFGRRDQPQHF
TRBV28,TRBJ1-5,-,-,TGTGCCAGCAGTTTATTTTACCGGGGGGAAAATCAGCCCCAGCATTTT,CASSLFYRGENQPQHF
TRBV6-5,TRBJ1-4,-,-,TGTGCCAGTAGACAGGCCCAGGGAAAACTGTTTTTT,CASRQAQGKLFF
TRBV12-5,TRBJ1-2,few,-,TGTGCTAGTGGTTCCGACACCAGCCCTGCCGGCTACACCTTC,CASGSDTSPAGYTF
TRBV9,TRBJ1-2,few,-,TGTGCCAGCAGCGCGCCTTCGGGGGGCCGGGTCTATGGCTACACCTTC,CASSAPSGGRVYGYTF
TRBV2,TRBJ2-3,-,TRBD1,TGTGCCAGCAGTACGACCGGGACAGGGGGAACAGATACGCAGTATTTT,CASSTTGTGGTDTQYF
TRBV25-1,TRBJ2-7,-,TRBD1,TGTGCCAGCAGTACCCGGGACAGGGTTCAGGCCTACGAGCAGTACTTC,CASSTRDRVQAYEQYF
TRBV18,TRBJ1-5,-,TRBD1,TGTGCCAGCTCTCCCGGGACAGGAGGCAATCAGCCCCAGCATTTT,CASSPGTGGNQPQHF
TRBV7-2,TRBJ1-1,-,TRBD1,TGTGCCAGCAGCACCGGGACAGGGGGGAAAGAAGCTTTCTTT,CASSTGTGGKEAFF
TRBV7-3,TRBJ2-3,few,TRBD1,TGTGCCAGCAGCCCGGGACAGACCACAGATACGCAGTATTTT,CASSPGQTTDTQYF
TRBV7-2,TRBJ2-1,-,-,TGTGCCAGCAGCTTAGGAGGGAGTAGGATGGATGAGCAGTTCTTC,CASSLGGSRMDEQFF
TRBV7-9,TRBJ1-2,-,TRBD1,TGTGCCAGCAGCTTAGAAACAGGGGGCGCGGGCTACACCTTC,CASSLETGGAGYTF
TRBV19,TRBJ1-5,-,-,TGTGCCACGCGGGGCAGTTCCAATCAGCCCCAGCATTTT,CATRGSSNQPQHF
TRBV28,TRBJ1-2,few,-,TGTGCCAGCAGTCTCGACTTGGAACGTTATGGCTACACCTTC,CASSLDLERYGYTF
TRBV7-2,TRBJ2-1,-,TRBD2,TGTGCCAGCAGCTTAGTAACTAGCGGTAATTACAATGAGCAGTTCTTC,CASSLVTSGNYNEQFF
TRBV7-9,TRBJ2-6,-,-,TGTGCCAGCAGCTTAGCGACTTTCGGGGGGCCAGGGGCCAACGTCCTGACTTTC,CASSLATFGGPGANVLTF
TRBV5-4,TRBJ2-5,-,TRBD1,TGTGCCAGCAGAGAGACTACGGGACAGACGGAGACCCAGTACTTC,CASRETTGQTETQYF
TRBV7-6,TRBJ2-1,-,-,TGTGCCAGCAGCTTAGTGCCCGGGGTCGGCGAGCCCTACAATGAGCAGTTCTTC,CASSLVPGVGEPYNEQFF
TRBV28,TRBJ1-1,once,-,TGTGCCAGCGAGGTCCCCCTGAACACTGAAGCTTTCTTT,CASEVPLNTEAFF
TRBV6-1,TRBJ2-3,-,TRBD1,TGTGCCAGCAGTGCCCCCCGGGACAGGGGTCGGTCTAGCACAGATACGCAGTATTTT,CASSAPRDRGRSSTDTQYF
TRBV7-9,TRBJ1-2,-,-,TGTGCCAGCAGCTTAGCGCAACCTGGCGGAGAGAGCGGCTACACCTTC,CASSLAQPGGESGYTF
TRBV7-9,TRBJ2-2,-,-,TGTGCCAGCAGCTTTAGCGGTTCGAACACCGGGGAGCTGTTTTTT,CASSFSGSNTGELFF
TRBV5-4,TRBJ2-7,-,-,TGTGCCAGCACCACCCCCGGGAGTCCCTACGAGCAGTACTTC,CASTTPGSPYEQYF
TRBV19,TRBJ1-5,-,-,TGTGCCAGTAGTCCCCGGGATCAGCCCCAGCATTTT,CASSPRDQPQHF
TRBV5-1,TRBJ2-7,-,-,TGCGCCAGCAGCCTATCAACTAGGAGCGAGCAGTACTTC,CASSLSTRSEQYF
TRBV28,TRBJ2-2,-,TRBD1,TGTGCCAGCAGTCCAAGCGGGACAGGGGCCGGGGAGCTGTTTTTT,CASSPSGTGAGELFF
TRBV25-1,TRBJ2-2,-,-,TGTGCCAGCAGTGAAATGGCGGGATGGGGAACCGGGGAGCTGTTTTTT,CASSEMAGWGTGELFF
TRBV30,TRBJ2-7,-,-,TGTGCCTGGTGCCGACAGAACTCCTACGAGCAGTACTTC,CAWCRQNSYEQYF
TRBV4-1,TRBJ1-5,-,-,TGCGCCAGCAGCCAAGATGGGGCAGGGAATCAGCCCCAGCATTTT,CASSQDGAGNQPQHF
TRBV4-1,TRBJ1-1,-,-,TGCGCCAGCAGCCATCCAAGCGGACAGACAAGAGCTTTCTTT,CASSHPSGQTRAFF
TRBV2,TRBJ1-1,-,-,TGTGCCAGCAGGAGGGAAACAGGGTTGAGGGCTGAAGCTTTCTTT,CASRRETGLRAEAFF
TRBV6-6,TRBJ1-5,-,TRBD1,TGTGCCAGCAGAGGACAGGGGGAACGCAATCAGCCCCAGCATTTT,CASRGQGERNQPQHF
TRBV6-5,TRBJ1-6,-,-,TGTGCCAGCACCGCGTCGAGCTCCTATAATTCACCCCTCCACTTT,CASTASSSYNSPLHF
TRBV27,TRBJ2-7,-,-,TGTGCCAGCAGTACCAGGGAAAGCTACGAGCAGTACTTC,CASSTRESYEQYF
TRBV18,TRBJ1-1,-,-,TGTGCCAGCTCACCGGAGGGTGAAGCTTTCTTT,CASSPEGEAFF
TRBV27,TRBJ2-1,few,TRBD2,TGTGCCAGCAGTTTTGGGGCAGCGGGAGTTGTGGCGCGTGAGCAGTTCTTC,CASSFGAAGVVAREQFF
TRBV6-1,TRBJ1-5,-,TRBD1,TGTGCCAGCAGTGGACAGGGTAGAGGCAATCAGCCCCAGCATTTT,CASSGQGRGNQPQHF
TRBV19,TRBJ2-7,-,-,TGTGCCAGTAGTATAGGGGGCTCCAGCTCCTACGAGCAGTACTTC,CASSIGGSSSYEQYF